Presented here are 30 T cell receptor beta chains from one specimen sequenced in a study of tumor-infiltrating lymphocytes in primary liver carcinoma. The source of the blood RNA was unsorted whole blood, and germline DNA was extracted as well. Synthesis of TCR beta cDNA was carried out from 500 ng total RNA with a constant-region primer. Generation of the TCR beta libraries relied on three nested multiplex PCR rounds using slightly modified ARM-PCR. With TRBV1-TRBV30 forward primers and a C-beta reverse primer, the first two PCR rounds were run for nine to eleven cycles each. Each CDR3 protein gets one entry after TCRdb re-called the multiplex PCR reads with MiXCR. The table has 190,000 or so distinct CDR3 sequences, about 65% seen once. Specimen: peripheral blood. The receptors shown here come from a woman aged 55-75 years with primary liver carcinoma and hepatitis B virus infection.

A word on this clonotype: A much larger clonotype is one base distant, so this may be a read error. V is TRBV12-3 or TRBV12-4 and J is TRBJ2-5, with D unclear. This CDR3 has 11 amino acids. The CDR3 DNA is TGTGCCAGCAGTTTCTACGAGACCAAGTACTTC. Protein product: CASSFYETKYF.

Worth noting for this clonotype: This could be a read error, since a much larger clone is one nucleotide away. The CDR3 protein is CASSRERLTSYEQYF. In DNA, the CDR3 is TGTGCCAGCAGCCGAGAGAGACTTACCTCCTACGAGCAGTACTTC. The chain has TRBV6-6 and TRBJ2-7; D is ambiguous. CDR3 length: 15 residues. Trimming cost V 6 bases and J 0 bases, with 15 bases left between them. Germline V gene sequence: CDR1 MNHNY, CDR2 SVGAGI (reference sequence).

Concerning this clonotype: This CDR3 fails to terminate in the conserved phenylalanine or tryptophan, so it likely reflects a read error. The CDR3 reads CASSGDRPGSTQYS. DNA for the CDR3: TGTGCCAGCAGTGGGGACAGGCCAGGGAGTACGCAGTATTCT. The V gene is TRBV6-1, the J gene TRBJ2-3, with 8 bases fitting TRBD1. After removal of 4 bases from V and 8 bases from J, the junction contained 8 bases not matched to a gene. Germline lookup yields CDR1 MNHNS and CDR2 SASEGT. CDR3 size: 14 residues.

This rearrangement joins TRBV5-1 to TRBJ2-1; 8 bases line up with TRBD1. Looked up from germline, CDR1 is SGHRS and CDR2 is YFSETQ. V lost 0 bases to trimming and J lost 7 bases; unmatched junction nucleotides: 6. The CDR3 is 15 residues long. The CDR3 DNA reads TGCGCCAGCAGCTTGGTGCAGGGGGCAAGAAATGAGCAGTTCTTC. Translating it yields CASSLVQGARNEQFF.

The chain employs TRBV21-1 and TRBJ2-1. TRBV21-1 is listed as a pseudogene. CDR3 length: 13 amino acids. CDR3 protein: CASTGSGYNEQFF. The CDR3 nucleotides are TGTGCCAGCACCGGATCGGGGTACAATGAGCAGTTCTTC.

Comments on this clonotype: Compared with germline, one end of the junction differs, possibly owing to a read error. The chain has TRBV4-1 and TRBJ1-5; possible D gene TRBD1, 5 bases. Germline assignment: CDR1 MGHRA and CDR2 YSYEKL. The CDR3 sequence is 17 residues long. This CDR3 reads CASSQDWGLRGNQPRHF. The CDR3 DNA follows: TGCGCCAGCAGCCAAGATTGGGGGTTGAGGGGAAATCAGCCCCGGCATTTT.

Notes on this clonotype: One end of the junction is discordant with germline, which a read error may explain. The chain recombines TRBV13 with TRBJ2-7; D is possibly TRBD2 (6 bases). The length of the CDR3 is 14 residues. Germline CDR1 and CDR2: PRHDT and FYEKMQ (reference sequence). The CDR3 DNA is TGTGTCAGCAGTGGAAGACTAGTCGGTAACGAGCAGTACTTC. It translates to CVSSGRLVGNEQYF.

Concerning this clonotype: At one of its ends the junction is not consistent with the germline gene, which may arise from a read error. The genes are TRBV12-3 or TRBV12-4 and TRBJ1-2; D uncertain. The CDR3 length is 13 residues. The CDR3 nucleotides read TGTGCCAACAGTGGTCTTGGGAACTATGGCTACACTTTC. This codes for CANSGLGNYGYTF.

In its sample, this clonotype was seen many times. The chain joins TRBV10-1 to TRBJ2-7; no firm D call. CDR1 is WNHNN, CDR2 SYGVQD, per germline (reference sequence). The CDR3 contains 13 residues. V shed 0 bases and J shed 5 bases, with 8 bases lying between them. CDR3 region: CASSESLADEQYF. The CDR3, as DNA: TGCGCCAGCAGTGAGTCACTCGCAGACGAGCAGTACTTC.

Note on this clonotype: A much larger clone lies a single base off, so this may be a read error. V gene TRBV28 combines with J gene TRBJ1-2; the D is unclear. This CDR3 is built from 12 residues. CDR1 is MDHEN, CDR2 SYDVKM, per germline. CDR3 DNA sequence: TGTGCCTGCAGTTTTACAAACTATGGCTACACCTTC. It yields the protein CACSFTNYGYTF.

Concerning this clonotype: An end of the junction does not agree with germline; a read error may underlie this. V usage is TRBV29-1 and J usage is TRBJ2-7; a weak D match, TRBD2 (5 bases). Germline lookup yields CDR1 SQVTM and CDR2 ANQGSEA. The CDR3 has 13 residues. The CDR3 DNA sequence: TGCAGCGCCATAGGGTTAGGAGGCTACGAGCAGCACTTC. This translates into CSAIGLGGYEQHF.

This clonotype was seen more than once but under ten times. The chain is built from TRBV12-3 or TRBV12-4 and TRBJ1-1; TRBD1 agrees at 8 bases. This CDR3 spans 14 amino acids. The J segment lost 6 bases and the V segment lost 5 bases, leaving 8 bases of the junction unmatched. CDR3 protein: CASSARQGTPEAFF. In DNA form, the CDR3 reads TGTGCCAGCAGTGCACGACAGGGGACCCCTGAAGCTTTCTTT.

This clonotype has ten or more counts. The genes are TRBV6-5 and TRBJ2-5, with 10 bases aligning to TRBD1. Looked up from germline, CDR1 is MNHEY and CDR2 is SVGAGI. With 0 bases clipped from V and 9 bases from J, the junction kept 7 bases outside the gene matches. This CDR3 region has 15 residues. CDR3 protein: CASSYSGTGDKAQYF. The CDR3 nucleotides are TGTGCCAGCAGTTACTCGGGGACAGGGGACAAGGCCCAGTACTTC.

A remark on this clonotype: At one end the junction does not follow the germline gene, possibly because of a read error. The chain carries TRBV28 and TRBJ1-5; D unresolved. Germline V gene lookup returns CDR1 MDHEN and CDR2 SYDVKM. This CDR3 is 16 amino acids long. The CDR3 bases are TGTGTCAGCAGTTTTACCGGGAATATCGTCAATCAGCCCCAGCATTTT. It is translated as CVSSFTGNIVNQPQHF. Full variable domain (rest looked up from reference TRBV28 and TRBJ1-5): DVKVTQSSRYLVKRTGEKVFLECVQDMDHENMFWYRQDPGLGLRLIYFSYDVKMKEKGDIPEGYSVSREKKERFSLILESASTNQTSMYLCVSSFTGNIVNQPQHFGDGTRLSIL.

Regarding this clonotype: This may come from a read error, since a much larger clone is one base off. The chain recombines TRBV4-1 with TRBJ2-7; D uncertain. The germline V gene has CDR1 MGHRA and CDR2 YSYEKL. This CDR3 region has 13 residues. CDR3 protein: CASSQDVFPERYF. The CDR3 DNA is TGCGCCAGCAGCCAAGATGTGTTTCCCGAGCGGTACTTC.

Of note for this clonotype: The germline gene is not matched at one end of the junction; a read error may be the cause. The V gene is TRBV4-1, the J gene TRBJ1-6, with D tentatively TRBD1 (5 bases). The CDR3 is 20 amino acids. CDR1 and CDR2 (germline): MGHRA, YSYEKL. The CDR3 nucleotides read TGCGCCAGCGGCCAAGCCATAAGGGGTAAGGGGCCCGGCTCAAATTCACCCCTTCACTTT. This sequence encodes CASGQAIRGKGPGSNSPLHF.

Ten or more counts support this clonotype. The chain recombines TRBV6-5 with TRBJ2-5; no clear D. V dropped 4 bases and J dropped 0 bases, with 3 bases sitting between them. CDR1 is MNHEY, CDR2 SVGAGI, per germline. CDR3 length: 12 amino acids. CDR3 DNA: TGTGCCAGCAGTTCTCACCAAGAGACCCAGTACTTC. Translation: CASSSHQETQYF.

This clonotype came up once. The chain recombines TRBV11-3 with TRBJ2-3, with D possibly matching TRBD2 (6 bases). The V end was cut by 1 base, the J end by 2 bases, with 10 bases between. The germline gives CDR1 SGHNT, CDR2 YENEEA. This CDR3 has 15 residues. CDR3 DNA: TGTGCCAGCAGCTTAGGCAGCGGGCCCACAGATACGCAGTATTTT. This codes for CASSLGSGPTDTQYF.

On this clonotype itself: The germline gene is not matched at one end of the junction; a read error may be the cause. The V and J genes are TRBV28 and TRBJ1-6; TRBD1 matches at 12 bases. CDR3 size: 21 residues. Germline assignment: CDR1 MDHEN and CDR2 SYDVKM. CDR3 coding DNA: TGTGCCAGCAGTTTAGGAGTTAGACGCGGGACAGGGGGCCGCTATTATTCACCCCTCCACTTT. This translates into CASSLGVRRGTGGRYYSPLHF. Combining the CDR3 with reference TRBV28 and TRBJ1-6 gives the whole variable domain DVKVTQSSRYLVKRTGEKVFLECVQDMDHENMFWYRQDPGLGLRLIYFSYDVKMKEKGDIPEGYSVSREKKERFSLILESASTNQTSMYLCASSLGVRRGTGGRYYSPLHFGNGTRLTVT.

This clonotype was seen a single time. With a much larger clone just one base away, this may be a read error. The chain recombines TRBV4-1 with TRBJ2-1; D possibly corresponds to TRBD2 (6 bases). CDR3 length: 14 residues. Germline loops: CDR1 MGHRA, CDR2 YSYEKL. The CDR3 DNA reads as TGCGCCAGCAGCCAAGGAGCCCTAGCGAGTGAGCAGTTATTC. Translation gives CASSQGALASEQLF.

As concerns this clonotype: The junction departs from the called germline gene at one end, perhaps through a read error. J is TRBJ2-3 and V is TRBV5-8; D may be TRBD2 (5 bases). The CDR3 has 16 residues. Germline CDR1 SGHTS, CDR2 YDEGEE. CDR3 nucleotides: TGTGCTAGCAGCGTGGTCCGGGGTTACGGCACAGATACGCAGTATTTT. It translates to CASSVVRGYGTDTQYF. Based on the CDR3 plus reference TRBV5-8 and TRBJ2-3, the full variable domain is EAGVTQSPTHLIKTRGQQATLRCSPISGHTSVYWYQQALGLGLQFLLWYDEGEERNRGNFPPRFSGRQFPNYSSELNVNALELEDSALYLCASSVVRGYGTDTQYFGPGTRLTVL.

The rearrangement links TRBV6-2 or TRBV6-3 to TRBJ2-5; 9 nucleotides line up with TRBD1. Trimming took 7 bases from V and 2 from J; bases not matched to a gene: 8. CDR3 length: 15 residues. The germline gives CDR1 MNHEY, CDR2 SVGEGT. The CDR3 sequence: CASNKQGAGQETQYF. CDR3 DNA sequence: TGTGCCAGCAATAAACAGGGGGCAGGACAAGAGACCCAGTACTTC.

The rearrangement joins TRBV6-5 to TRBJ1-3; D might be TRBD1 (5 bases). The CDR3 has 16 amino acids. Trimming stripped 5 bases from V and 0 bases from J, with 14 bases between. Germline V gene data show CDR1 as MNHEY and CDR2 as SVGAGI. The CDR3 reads CASSTSDRLSGNTIYF. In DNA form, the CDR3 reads TGTGCCAGCAGTACTTCCGACAGACTCTCTGGAAACACCATATATTTT.

The chain's CDR3 is CAIRGRGDNQPQHF. The DNA of the CDR3 is TGTGCCATCAGGGGACGGGGGGACAATCAGCCCCAGCATTTT. The chain is built from TRBV10-3 and TRBJ1-5; D possibly corresponds to TRBD1 (5 bases). V gave up 6 bases and J gave up 3 bases, with 12 bases separating them. From germline, CDR1 is ENHRY and CDR2 SYGVKD. The CDR3 consists of 14 residues.

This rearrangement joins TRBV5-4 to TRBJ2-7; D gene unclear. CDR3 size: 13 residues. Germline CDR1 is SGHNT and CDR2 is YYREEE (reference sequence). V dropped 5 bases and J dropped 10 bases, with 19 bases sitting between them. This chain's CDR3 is CASRSILSYQQYF. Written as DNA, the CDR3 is TGTGCCAGCAGGTCGATATTATCCTACCAACAGTACTTC.

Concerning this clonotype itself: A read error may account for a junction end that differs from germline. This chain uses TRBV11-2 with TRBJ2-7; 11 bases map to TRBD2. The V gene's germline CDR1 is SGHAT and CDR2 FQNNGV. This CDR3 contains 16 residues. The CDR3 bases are TGTGCCAACAGCACCCAACTAGCGGGAGTATTCGACGAGCAGTACTTC. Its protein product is CANSTQLAGVFDEQYF.

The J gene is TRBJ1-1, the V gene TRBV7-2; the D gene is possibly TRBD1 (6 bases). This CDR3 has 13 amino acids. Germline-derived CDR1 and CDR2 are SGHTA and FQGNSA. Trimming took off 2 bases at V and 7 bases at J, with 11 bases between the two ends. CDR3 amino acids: CASSLTGALEAFF. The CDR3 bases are TGTGCCAGCAGCTTAACGGGGGCTCTTGAAGCTTTCTTT.

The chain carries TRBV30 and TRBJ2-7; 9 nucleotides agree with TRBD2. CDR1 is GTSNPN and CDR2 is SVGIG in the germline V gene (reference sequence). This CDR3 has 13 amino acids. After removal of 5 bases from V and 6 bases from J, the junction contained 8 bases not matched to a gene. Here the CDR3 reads CAWSLAGYGEQYF. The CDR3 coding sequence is TGTGCCTGGTCGCTAGCGGGATATGGCGAGCAGTACTTC.

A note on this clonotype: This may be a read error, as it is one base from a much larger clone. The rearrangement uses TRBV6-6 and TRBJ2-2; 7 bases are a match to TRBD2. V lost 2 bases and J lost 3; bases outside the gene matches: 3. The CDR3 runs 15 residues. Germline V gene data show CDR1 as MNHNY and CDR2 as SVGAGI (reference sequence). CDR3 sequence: CASSYTSADTGELFF. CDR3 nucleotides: TGTGCCAGCAGTTACACTAGCGCGGACACCGGGGAGCTGTTTTTT.

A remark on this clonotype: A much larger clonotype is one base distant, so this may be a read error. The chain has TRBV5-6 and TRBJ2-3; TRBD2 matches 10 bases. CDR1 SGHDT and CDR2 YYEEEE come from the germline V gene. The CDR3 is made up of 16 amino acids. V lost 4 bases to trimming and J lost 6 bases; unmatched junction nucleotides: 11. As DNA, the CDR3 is TGTGCCAGCAGCCGCTATCTAGCGGGAGTACTGGATACGCAGTATTTT. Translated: CASSRYLAGVLDTQYF.